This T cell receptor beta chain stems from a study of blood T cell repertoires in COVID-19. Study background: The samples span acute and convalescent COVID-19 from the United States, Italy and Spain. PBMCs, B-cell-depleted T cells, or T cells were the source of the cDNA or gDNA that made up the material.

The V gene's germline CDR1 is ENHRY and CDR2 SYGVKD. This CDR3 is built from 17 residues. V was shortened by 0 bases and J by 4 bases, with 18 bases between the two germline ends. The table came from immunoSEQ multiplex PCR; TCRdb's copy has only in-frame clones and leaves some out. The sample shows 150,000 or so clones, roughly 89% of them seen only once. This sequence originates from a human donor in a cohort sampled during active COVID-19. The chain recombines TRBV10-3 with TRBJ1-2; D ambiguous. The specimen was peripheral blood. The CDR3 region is CAISESAAGRQAYGYTF. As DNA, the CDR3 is TGTGCCATCAGTGAGTCCGCTGCGGGCCGGCAAGCCTATGGCTACACCTTC.